The 8 T cell receptor beta chains below were found in one sample sequenced in a study of blood T cell repertoires in COVID-19. Using immunoSEQ multiplex PCR, the repertoire was profiled, and TCRdb retains in-frame clones only, with some absent. In the table there are 70,000 or so clones, 88% of which are singletons. Material: peripheral blood. The receptors originated from a human donor in a cohort sampled during active COVID-19.

The rearrangement links TRBV5-1 to TRBJ2-5; 14 positions agree with TRBD2. The V gene's germline CDR1 is SGHRS and CDR2 YFSETQ. The V gene end was trimmed by 1 base and the J gene end by 5 bases; junction bases not matched to a gene: 7. This CDR3 comprises 17 residues. This CDR3 reads CASSLLGLAGAGETQYF. CDR3 nucleotides: TGCGCCAGCAGCTTGTTGGGACTAGCGGGAGCAGGGGAGACCCAGTACTTC.

V and J are TRBV6-5 and TRBJ1-1, with D possibly TRBD1 on 6 matching bases. The CDR3 length is 13 residues. V lost 5 bases, J lost 3 bases, and 10 bases lay in between. Germline CDR1 is MNHEY and CDR2 is SVGAGI. This chain's CDR3 is CASSQRTDTEAFF. Written as DNA, the CDR3 is TGTGCCAGCAGTCAACGGACAGACACTGAAGCTTTCTTT.

The rearrangement joins TRBV6-5 to TRBJ2-3; 9 bases match TRBD1. Germline values: CDR1 MNHEY, CDR2 SVGAGI. There are 15 residues in the CDR3. V was clipped by 6 bases and J by 0 bases; unmatched bases: 4. DNA for the CDR3: TGTGCCAGCAGAGCCGGGACAGGGAGCACAGATACGCAGTATTTT. This gives the protein CASRAGTGSTDTQYF.

The chain couples TRBV6-5 to TRBJ1-1; D unclear. Looked up from germline, CDR1 is MNHEY and CDR2 is SVGAGI. Trimming stripped 6 bases from V and 1 base from J, with 12 bases between. CDR3 length equals 14 residues. The CDR3, as DNA: TGTGCCAGCAGCCACGAGCCCCCGAACACTGAAGCTTTCTTT. It translates to CASSHEPPNTEAFF.

This clone is a singleton in its sample. V gene TRBV11-2 combines with J gene TRBJ2-1; 13 positions match TRBD2. V shed 4 bases and J 10 bases; nucleotides not matched to a gene: 10. The CDR3 has 16 residues. Germline V gives CDR1 SGHAT, CDR2 FQNNGV. Written as DNA, the CDR3 is TGTGCCAGCAGCTCAGGACTAGCGGGGGTCTACGGGGAGCAGTTCTTC. This encodes CASSSGLAGVYGEQFF.

The gene calls are TRBV6-5 and TRBJ2-7; D not certain. There are 13 residues in the CDR3. Germline V CDR1 and CDR2: MNHEY, SVGAGI. V lost 6 bases, J lost 2 bases, and 11 bases lay in between. The CDR3, as DNA: TGTGCCAGCAGCCGACCGACAACCTACGAGCAGTACTTC. Its translation: CASSRPTTYEQYF.

The chain couples TRBV2 to TRBJ2-3; 7 bases align to TRBD1. The CDR3 consists of 14 residues. The germline CDR1 and CDR2 sequences are SNHLY and FYNNEI. The V gene end was trimmed by 8 bases and the J gene end by 6 bases; junction bases not matched to a gene: 11. The CDR3 nucleotides read TGTGCCAGCGGGTTCCTACAGGGGCTCGATACGCAGTATTTT. Translation gives CASGFLQGLDTQYF.

V is TRBV5-1 and J is TRBJ2-1; D may be TRBD2 (6 bases). V lost 1 base, J lost 9 bases, and 17 bases lay in between. This CDR3 has 15 amino acids. The germline V gene has CDR1 SGHRS and CDR2 YFSETQ. The CDR3 bases are TGCGCCAGCAGCTTGTTGACCACGGGAGTGGGTGAGCAGTTCTTC. It codes for CASSLLTTGVGEQFF.